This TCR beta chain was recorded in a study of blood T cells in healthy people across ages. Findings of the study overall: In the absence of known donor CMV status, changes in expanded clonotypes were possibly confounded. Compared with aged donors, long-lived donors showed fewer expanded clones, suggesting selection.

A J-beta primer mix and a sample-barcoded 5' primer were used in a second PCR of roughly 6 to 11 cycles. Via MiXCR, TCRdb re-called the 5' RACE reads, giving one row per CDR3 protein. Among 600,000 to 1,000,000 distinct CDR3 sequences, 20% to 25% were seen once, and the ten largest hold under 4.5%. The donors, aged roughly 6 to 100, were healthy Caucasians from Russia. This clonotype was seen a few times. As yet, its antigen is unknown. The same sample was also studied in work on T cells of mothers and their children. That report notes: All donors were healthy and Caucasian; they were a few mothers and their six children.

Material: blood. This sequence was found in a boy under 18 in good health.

Here the CDR3 DNA reads TGTGCCAGCTCACCACCGAGGGTGGAGGGTGAAAAACTGTTTTTT. This sequence encodes CASSPPRVEGEKLFF. The gene calls are TRBV18 and TRBJ1-4, with D uncertain. The CDR3 has 15 residues. The germline CDR1 and CDR2 sequences are KGHSH and LQKENI. V lost 0 bases and J 7 bases, leaving 12 bases between the germline ends.